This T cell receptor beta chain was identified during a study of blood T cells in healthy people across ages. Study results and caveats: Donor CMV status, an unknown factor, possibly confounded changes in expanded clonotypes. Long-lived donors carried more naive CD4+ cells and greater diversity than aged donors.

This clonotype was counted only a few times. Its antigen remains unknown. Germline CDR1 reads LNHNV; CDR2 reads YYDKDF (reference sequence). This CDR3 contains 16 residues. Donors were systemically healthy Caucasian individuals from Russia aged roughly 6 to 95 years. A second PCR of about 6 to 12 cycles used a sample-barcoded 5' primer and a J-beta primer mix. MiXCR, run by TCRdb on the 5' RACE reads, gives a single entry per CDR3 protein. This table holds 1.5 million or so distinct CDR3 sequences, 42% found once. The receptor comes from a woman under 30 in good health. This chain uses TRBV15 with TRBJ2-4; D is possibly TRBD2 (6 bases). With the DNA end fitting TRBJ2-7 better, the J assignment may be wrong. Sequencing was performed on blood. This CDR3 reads CATSRDLSSGSYEQYF. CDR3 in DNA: TGTGCCACCAGCAGAGATCTTTCCAGCGGGTCCTACGAGCAGTACTTC.